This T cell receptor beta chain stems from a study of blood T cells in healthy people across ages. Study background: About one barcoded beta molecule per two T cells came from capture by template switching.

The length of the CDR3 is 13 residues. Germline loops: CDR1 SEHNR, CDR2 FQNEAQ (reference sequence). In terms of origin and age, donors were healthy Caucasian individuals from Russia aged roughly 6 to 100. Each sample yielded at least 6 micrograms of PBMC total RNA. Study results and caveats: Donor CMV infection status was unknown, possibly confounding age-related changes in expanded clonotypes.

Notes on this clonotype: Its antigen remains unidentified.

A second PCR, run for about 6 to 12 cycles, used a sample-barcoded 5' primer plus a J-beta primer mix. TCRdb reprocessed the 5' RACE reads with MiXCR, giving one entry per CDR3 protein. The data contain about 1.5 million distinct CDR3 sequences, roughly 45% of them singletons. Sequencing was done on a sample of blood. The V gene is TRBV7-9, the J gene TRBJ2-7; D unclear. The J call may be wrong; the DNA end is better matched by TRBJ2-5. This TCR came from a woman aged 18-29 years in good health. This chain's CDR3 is CASSIEVVETQYF. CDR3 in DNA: TGTGCCAGCAGTATTGAGGTTGTGGAGACCCAGTACTTC.